The 27 T cell receptor beta chains in this list originate from one sample, sequenced in a study of T-cell memory formation after mild COVID-19. TCRdb called the 5' RACE reads again in MiXCR, with one record for every CDR3 protein. The sample holds hundreds of thousands of distinct CDR3 sequences; 18% are singletons and the top ten take 9.5% to 15%. Sequencing was carried out using PBMCs or a T cell subset sorted from them (not recorded which). These receptors came from an adult woman who had mild COVID-19 (a few samples of this study predate the infection). Cell type and time point are not known.

The J gene is TRBJ2-3, the V gene TRBV6-5; TRBD1 is a possible D gene (6 bases). V shed 2 bases and J shed 6 bases, with 6 bases lying between them. Germline CDR1 reads MNHEY; CDR2 reads SVGAGI. This CDR3 is 12 amino acids long. CDR3 residues: CASSYQGDTQYF. CDR3 bases: TGTGCCAGCAGTTACCAGGGGGATACGCAGTATTTT.

The chain links TRBV2 to TRBJ2-5; 8 bases align to TRBD1. Trimming cost V 8 bases and J 3 bases; bases outside gene matches: 8. The CDR3 spans 14 residues. Germline V lookup: CDR1 SNHLY, CDR2 FYNNEI. This chain's CDR3 is CASLTDRGEETQYF. DNA for the CDR3: TGTGCCAGCCTAACCGACAGGGGTGAAGAGACCCAGTACTTC.

A few counts support this clonotype. V usage is TRBV7-9 and J usage is TRBJ1-1; perhaps TRBD1 as D (5 bases). The CDR3 has 16 amino acids. Trimming removed 5 bases at V and 0 bases at J, with 16 bases between. Germline CDR1 and CDR2: SEHNR and FQNEAQ (reference sequence). CDR3 sequence (DNA): TGTGCCAGCAGCACTGACCCCAGGGCCCTGAACACTGAAGCTTTCTTT. Its protein is CASSTDPRALNTEAFF.

This chain links TRBV2 with TRBJ2-1, with TRBD2 matching 13 bases. V lost 6 bases, J lost 2 bases, and 10 bases stayed unmatched. The V gene's germline CDR1 is SNHLY and CDR2 FYNNEI. This CDR3 is 18 amino acids long. CDR3 in amino acids: CASSTGTSGASAYNEQFF. CDR3 sequence (DNA): TGTGCCAGCAGCACCGGGACTAGCGGGGCGTCGGCCTACAATGAGCAGTTCTTC. Using reference TRBV2 and TRBJ2-1 for the parts outside the CDR3, the full variable domain is EPEVTQTPSHQVTQMGQEVILRCVPISNHLYFYWYRQILGQKVEFLVSFYNNEISEKSEIFDDQFSVERPDGSNFTLKIRSTKLEDSAMYFCASSTGTSGASAYNEQFFGPGTRLTVL.

V and J are TRBV29-1 and TRBJ2-7; D is possibly TRBD2 (6 bases). The germline V and J ends were trimmed by 4 bases and 5 bases, with 12 bases remaining between them. The germline gives CDR1 SQVTM, CDR2 ANQGSEA. CDR3 size: 12 residues. The DNA of the CDR3 is TGCAGCGTTGGACGCGGGACCCACGAGCAGTACTTC. It translates to CSVGRGTHEQYF.

The chain couples TRBV30 to TRBJ2-1, with 13 positions matching TRBD2. Germline V CDR1 and CDR2: GTSNPN, SVGIG (reference sequence). The CDR3 is made up of 16 amino acids. Losses at the gene ends were 1 base for V and 4 bases for J; bases not matched to a gene: 4. Here the CDR3 reads CAWSAMTSGGYNEQFF. For the CDR3, the DNA is TGTGCCTGGAGTGCCATGACTAGCGGGGGGTACAATGAGCAGTTCTTC. Full variable domain (missing parts from reference TRBV30 and TRBJ2-1): SQTIHQWPATLVQPVGSPLSLECTVEGTSNPNLYWYRQAAGRGLQLLFYSVGIGQISSEVPQNLSASRPQDRQFILSSKKLLLSDSGFYLCAWSAMTSGGYNEQFFGPGTRLTVL.

Only a few counts were recorded for this clonotype. V is TRBV18 and J is TRBJ2-7; weak D call: TRBD1 (5 bases). V lost 3 bases and J lost 6, with 12 bases in between. This CDR3 has 13 residues. From germline, CDR1 is KGHSH and CDR2 LQKENI. Here the CDR3 DNA reads TGTGCCAGCTCACCGAGCGACAGTGGCGAGCAGTACTTC. It translates to CASSPSDSGEQYF.

This clonotype was counted between two and nine times. This sequence joins TRBV6-1 and TRBJ2-3; 10 nucleotides line up with TRBD1. V trimming: 0 bases; J trimming: 3 bases; junction bases outside the gene matches: 3. Germline CDR1 is MNHNS and CDR2 is SASEGT. There are 16 residues in the CDR3. The CDR3, as DNA: TGTGCCAGCAGTGAAGCCACGGGACAGGGGACAGATACGCAGTATTTT. This sequence encodes CASSEATGQGTDTQYF.

This clonotype showed up just a few times. This chain links TRBV15 with TRBJ2-1; TRBD2 matches at 7 bases. J was trimmed by 8 bases and V by 3 bases; bases with no gene match: 10. The CDR3 sequence is 15 residues long. CDR1 is LNHNV and CDR2 is YYDKDF in the germline V gene (reference sequence). CDR3 protein: CATSSPQRGLDEQFF. The CDR3 DNA is TGTGCCACCAGCAGCCCCCAGCGGGGCCTAGATGAGCAGTTCTTC.

This clonotype was observed once. The gene calls are TRBV11-1 and TRBJ2-5, with D possibly being TRBD1 or TRBD2 (5 bases each). The germline CDR1 and CDR2 sequences are SGHAT and FQDESV (reference sequence). CDR3 length equals 14 residues. V was clipped by 7 bases and J by 1 base, with 13 bases between them. The CDR3 spells CASKRRGVQETQYF. The CDR3 DNA is TGTGCCAGCAAACGGAGAGGGGTCCAAGAGACCCAGTACTTC.

The rearrangement joins TRBV29-1 to TRBJ2-7; 13 nucleotides agree with TRBD2. In germline, CDR1 is SQVTM, CDR2 ANQGSEA. The trim removed 6 bases at V and 5 bases at J, leaving 7 bases unmatched. This CDR3 is 14 amino acids long. The CDR3: CSVRTSGSFDEQYF. CDR3 in DNA: TGCAGCGTACGGACTAGCGGGAGTTTCGACGAGCAGTACTTC.

This chain links TRBV5-1 with TRBJ2-2; D gene unclear. This CDR3 comprises 16 residues. With 0 bases removed from V and 5 bases from J, the gap between germline ends came to 14 bases. Germline V CDR1 and CDR2: SGHRS, YFSETQ. CDR3 in amino acids: CASSLDPFVGTGELFF. Written as DNA, the CDR3 is TGCGCCAGCAGCTTGGATCCCTTTGTGGGTACCGGGGAGCTGTTTTTT.

The chain carries TRBV6-5 and TRBJ2-7; D is ambiguous. This CDR3 comprises 14 residues. Germline CDR1 MNHEY, CDR2 SVGAGI. The V gene lost 6 bases and the J gene lost 5 bases, with 17 bases spanning the gap. The CDR3 nucleotides are TGTGCCAGCAGACCCGCCGGCGGTGGGGACGAGCAGTACTTC. This codes for CASRPAGGGDEQYF.

This clonotype has a handful of counts. V usage is TRBV7-9 and J usage is TRBJ2-3; D possibly corresponds to TRBD1 (5 bases). V gave up 5 bases and J gave up 4 bases, with 13 bases separating them. From germline, CDR1 is SEHNR and CDR2 FQNEAQ (reference sequence). The CDR3 spans 14 residues. This CDR3 reads CASSPAAGPDTQYF. CDR3 nucleotide sequence: TGTGCCAGCAGCCCTGCGGCAGGGCCAGATACGCAGTATTTT. Using reference TRBV7-9 and TRBJ2-3 for the parts outside the CDR3, the full variable domain is DTGVSQNPRHKITKRGQNVTFRCDPISEHNRLYWYRQTLGQGPEFLTYFQNEAQLEKSRLLSDRFSAERPKGSFSTLEIQRTEQGDSAMYLCASSPAAGPDTQYFGPGTRLTVL.

This rearrangement joins TRBV4-3 to TRBJ2-1, with a tentative D call TRBD2 (5 bases). The CDR3 has 18 amino acids. Trimming took off 0 bases at V and 5 bases at J, with 20 bases between the two ends. Germline CDR1 is LGHNA and CDR2 is YSLEER. The CDR3 here is CASSQDIVRNWRNNEQFF. The CDR3 DNA is TGCGCCAGCAGCCAAGATATTGTTAGGAATTGGAGGAACAATGAGCAGTTCTTC.

The rearrangement uses TRBV14 and TRBJ1-2; D not certain. The CDR3 length is 15 residues. Trimming cost V 0 bases and J 5 bases, with 13 bases left between them. Looked up from germline, CDR1 is SGHDN and CDR2 is FVKESK. CDR3: CASSQDLGFRYGYTF. DNA of the CDR3: TGTGCCAGCAGCCAAGATCTGGGTTTTCGTTATGGCTACACCTTC.

This clonotype appeared a single time. J is TRBJ2-1 and V is TRBV10-3; 10 bases fit TRBD2. CDR1 is ENHRY, CDR2 SYGVKD, per germline. The trim removed 7 bases at V and 6 bases at J, leaving 9 bases unmatched. The CDR3 spans 15 residues. CDR3 region: CAIKLSGGVGNEQFF. The CDR3 DNA is TGTGCCATCAAACTGAGCGGGGGGGTTGGCAATGAGCAGTTCTTC.

The rearrangement links TRBV24-1 to TRBJ2-3; a weak D match, TRBD2 (6 bases). The CDR3 extends over 15 amino acids. V lost 1 base and J lost 2, with 9 bases in between. The germline V gene has CDR1 KGHDR and CDR2 SFDVKD. The CDR3 loop reads CATSDFGRDTDTQYF. The CDR3 DNA reads as TGTGCCACCAGTGATTTTGGGCGGGACACAGATACGCAGTATTTT.

This clonotype has a handful of counts. The chain uses TRBV2 and TRBJ1-1, with D perhaps TRBD1 (6 bases). Trimming left V 7 bases short and J 6 bases short, with 12 bases between. The CDR3 runs to 12 residues. The germline V gene encodes CDR1 SNHLY and CDR2 FYNNEI. CDR3: CASTLNRAEAFF. The CDR3, as DNA: TGTGCCAGCACCCTGAACAGGGCTGAAGCTTTCTTT.

The sample holds many counts of this clonotype. This sequence joins TRBV27 and TRBJ1-2; 7 nucleotides align to TRBD1. The CDR3 totals 14 residues. J lost 2 bases, V lost 3 bases, and 3 bases had no gene match. CDR1 is MNHEY and CDR2 is SMNVEV in the germline V gene (reference sequence). CDR3 DNA sequence: TGTGCCAGCAGTTTCCAGACAGGGAACTATGGCTACACCTTC. This translates into CASSFQTGNYGYTF.

The CDR3 bases are TGCGCCAGCAGCTTAGGTACAGGGTCGGAGAATGAGCAGTTCTTC. Translating gives CASSLGTGSENEQFF. The chain employs TRBV5-1 and TRBJ2-1; D possibly corresponds to TRBD1 (6 bases). The CDR3 runs 15 residues. From germline, CDR1 is SGHRS and CDR2 YFSETQ. V shed 2 bases and J shed 7 bases, with 16 bases lying between them.

The chain is built from TRBV29-1 and TRBJ2-7, with D possibly TRBD2 on 6 matching bases. The CDR3 runs 13 residues. The germline CDR1 and CDR2 sequences are SQVTM and ANQGSEA. V lost 6 bases and J 7 bases, leaving 19 bases between the germline ends. Here the CDR3 DNA reads TGCAGCGTGGGGTTAACAGCGACTAGGGAGCAGTACTTC. Its protein product is CSVGLTATREQYF.

The rearrangement links TRBV7-8 to TRBJ2-5, with 9 bases that match TRBD2. Germline CDR1 SGHVS, CDR2 FQNEAQ. Trimming took 0 bases from V and 4 from J; bases not matched to a gene: 6. The CDR3 covers 16 residues. The CDR3 DNA is TGTGCCAGCAGCTTAGCGGTAGCGGGAGTATCAGAGACCCAGTACTTC. This sequence encodes CASSLAVAGVSETQYF.

The chain recombines TRBV10-2 with TRBJ2-5; 14 bases are shared with TRBD2. The germline gives CDR1 WSHSY, CDR2 SAAADI. With 8 bases clipped from V and 3 bases from J, the junction kept 2 bases outside the gene matches. The CDR3 extends over 14 amino acids. The CDR3 coding sequence is TGCGCCAGCCTGGGACTAGCGGGAGAAGAGACCCAGTACTTC. As protein: CASLGLAGEETQYF.

This clonotype was seen many times. The rearrangement joins TRBV7-9 to TRBJ2-1; 13 bases are shared with TRBD2. Germline values: CDR1 SEHNR, CDR2 FQNEAQ (reference sequence). CDR3 length: 22 residues. The junction had 20 bases not matched to a gene; V was cut back by 5 bases and J by 1 base. The CDR3 bases are TGTGCCAGCAGCCCGGAATCCGGGAAACCCCCGGGACTAGCGGGGTCCTACAATGAGCAGTTCTTC. Translating gives CASSPESGKPPGLAGSYNEQFF.

This clonotype has just a few counts. The gene calls are TRBV6-5 and TRBJ2-3, with 11 bases identical to TRBD2. Trimming removed 6 bases from V and 4 bases from J; junction bases left unmatched: 9. The V gene's germline CDR1 is MNHEY and CDR2 SVGAGI. This CDR3 comprises 16 residues. DNA for the CDR3: TGTGCCAGCAGCTATGGACTAGCGGGTGGTTCAGATACGCAGTATTTT. It specifies CASSYGLAGGSDTQYF.

This clonotype has just a few counts. The chain has TRBV20-1 and TRBJ2-1, with 11 bases identical to TRBD2. The CDR3 has 20 amino acids. V lost 3 bases to trimming and J lost 9 bases; unmatched junction nucleotides: 25. The germline gives CDR1 DFQATT, CDR2 SNEGSKA (reference sequence). CDR3 in DNA: TGCAGTGCTAGGGGAGGGTCAATCCCTGTAGCGGGAGGGCCTATAGGTGAGCAGTTCTTC. Translated, it gives CSARGGSIPVAGGPIGEQFF.